This TCR beta chain derives from a study of cytomegalovirus exposure and HLA in healthy donors. Study background: From approximately 170 million T cells, an earlier analysis saw approximately 120 million unique TCR beta sequences. Whole-study findings and limits: Being productive about 87% or about 30% of the time was typical of most TCR beta V segments in an earlier analysis. Rarity held for most TCR sequences, but there were some public TCRs that occurred in many donors.

The PCR used 60 Vbeta and 13 Jbeta primers. The table came from immunoSEQ multiplex PCR; TCRdb's copy has only in-frame clones and leaves some out. The sample shows around 160,000 clones, 75% to 90% of them seen only once. V lost 1 base and J lost 3; bases outside the gene matches: 3. The CDR3 extends over 15 amino acids. Germline-derived CDR1 and CDR2 are MGHDK and SYGVNS. On this clone: Its specificity is not known.

V gene TRBV25-1 combines with J gene TRBJ2-3; 8 bases are shared with TRBD1. Sequenced material: PBMCs. This sequence originates from a man younger than 35 in good health and CMV-seropositive. The CDR3 DNA reads TGTGCCAGCAGTGAATTTACAGGGGGAACAGATACGCAGTATTTT. Its translation: CASSEFTGGTDTQYF.